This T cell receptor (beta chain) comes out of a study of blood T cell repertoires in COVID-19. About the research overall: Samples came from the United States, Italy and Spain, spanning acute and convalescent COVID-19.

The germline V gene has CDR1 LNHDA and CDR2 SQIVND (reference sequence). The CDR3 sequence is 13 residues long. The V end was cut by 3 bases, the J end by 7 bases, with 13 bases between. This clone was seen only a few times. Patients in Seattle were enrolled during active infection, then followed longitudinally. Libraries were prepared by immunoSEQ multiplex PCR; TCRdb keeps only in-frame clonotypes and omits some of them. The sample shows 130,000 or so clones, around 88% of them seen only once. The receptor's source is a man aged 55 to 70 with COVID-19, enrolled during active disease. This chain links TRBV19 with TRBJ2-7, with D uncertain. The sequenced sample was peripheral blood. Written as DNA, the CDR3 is TGTGCCAGTAGTATTGACACTTTTCGGGAGCAGTACTTC. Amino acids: CASSIDTFREQYF.